Following are 27 T cell receptor beta chains from one sample sequenced in a study of blood T cell repertoires in COVID-19. TCRdb's table, derived via immunoSEQ multiplex PCR, lists solely in-frame clones and lacks some. The data hold a few hundred thousand clones, with approximately 88% observed a single time. Sequencing input: peripheral blood. All receptors derive from a woman aged 30 to 39 with COVID-19, enrolled during active disease.

The chain uses TRBV14 and TRBJ2-3; the match to TRBD2 covers 12 bases. V lost 0 bases to trimming and J lost 7 bases; unmatched junction nucleotides: 14. The germline CDR1 and CDR2 sequences are SGHDN and FVKESK. The CDR3 totals 19 residues. In DNA form, the CDR3 reads TGTGCCAGCAGCCAAGATCTCAGGGCTAGCGGGAGGGCCAAGTATACGCAGTATTTT. It yields the protein CASSQDLRASGRAKYTQYF.

This clone has only one observation. The rearrangement joins TRBV4-1 to TRBJ2-5; D unclear. The germline V gene has CDR1 MGHRA and CDR2 YSYEKL. The CDR3 loop spans 15 amino acids. V was pared by 1 base and J by 0 bases, with 9 bases between. The CDR3 DNA reads as TGCGCCAGCAGCCAAGGTAGTCATGACCAAGAGACCCAGTACTTC. It translates to CASSQGSHDQETQYF.

V gene TRBV28 combines with J gene TRBJ1-1; TRBD1 agrees at 9 bases. With V trimmed by 6 bases and J by 11 bases, 7 bases remained unmatched. The germline V gene encodes CDR1 MDHEN and CDR2 SYDVKM. This CDR3 contains 12 residues. CDR3 DNA: TGTGCCAGCAGCGGCACAGGGGGCTCGGCTTTCTTT. Amino acids: CASSGTGGSAFF.

This clone showed up just once. CDR3 loop: CASSSDLGQGNTGELFF. As DNA, the CDR3 is TGTGCCAGCAGCTCCGACTTGGGACAGGGGAACACCGGGGAGCTGTTTTTT. V gene TRBV5-5 combines with J gene TRBJ2-2; 9 bases match TRBD1. The CDR3 runs to 17 residues. Germline V lookup: CDR1 SGHKS, CDR2 YYEKEE (reference sequence). J was trimmed by 1 base and V by 3 bases; bases with no gene match: 7.

This clone was seen just once. The chain is built from TRBV19 and TRBJ2-7, with a tentative D call TRBD1 (6 bases). V lost 3 bases and J 5 bases, leaving 14 bases between the germline ends. In germline, CDR1 is LNHDA, CDR2 SQIVND (reference sequence). The CDR3 consists of 14 residues. CDR3 nucleotides: TGTGCCAGTAGTATGCAGGGGAGTGGAAACGAGCAGTACTTC. Translating gives CASSMQGSGNEQYF. The variable domain in full, with the rest retrieved from reference TRBV19 and TRBJ2-7, is DGGITQSPKYLFRKEGQNVTLSCEQNLNHDAMYWYRQDPGQGLRLIYYSQIVNDFQKGDIAEGYSVSREKKESFPLTVTSAQKNPTAFYLCASSMQGSGNEQYFGPGTRLTVT.

The V gene is TRBV10-3, the J gene TRBJ2-1, with TRBD2 matching over 8 bases. The CDR3 is 15 amino acids. V lost 2 bases and J lost 3; bases outside the gene matches: 3. The V gene's germline CDR1 is ENHRY and CDR2 SYGVKD. CDR3 bases: TGTGCCATCAGTGAGGATAGCGGGGTCTACAATGAGCAGTTCTTC. This translates into CAISEDSGVYNEQFF.

This clone was seen once. The genes are TRBV18 and TRBJ2-5; TRBD2 agrees at 7 bases. The CDR3 is made up of 15 amino acids. Germline CDR1 KGHSH, CDR2 LQKENI. Losses at the gene ends were 3 bases for V and 5 bases for J; bases not matched to a gene: 9. Written as DNA, the CDR3 is TGTGCCAGCTCACCGGGACTATCAATCGGGGAGACCCAGTACTTC. It codes for CASSPGLSIGETQYF.

CDR3 residues: CASSPKGQGSATNEKLFF. The DNA of the CDR3 is TGCGCCAGCAGTCCGAAGGGACAGGGATCTGCAACTAATGAAAAACTGTTTTTT. The V call is TRBV5-1, the J call TRBJ1-4, with 9 bases aligning to TRBD1. Losses at the gene ends were 5 bases for V and 0 bases for J; bases not matched to a gene: 11. Germline loops: CDR1 SGHRS, CDR2 YFSETQ. The CDR3 sequence is 18 residues long.

The rearrangement links TRBV12-3 or TRBV12-4 to TRBJ2-1, with D perhaps matching TRBD2 (5 bases). The CDR3 sequence is 13 residues long. Trimming shortened V by 5 bases and J by 3 bases, and 8 bases separated the two germline ends. In DNA, the CDR3 is TGTGCCAGCAGTCCCGGGGACTACAATGAGCAGTTCTTC. Translation: CASSPGDYNEQFF.

This chain uses TRBV24-1 with TRBJ2-7; TRBD1 matches at 10 bases. Germline values: CDR1 KGHDR, CDR2 SFDVKD. V lost 9 bases, J lost 5 bases, and 9 bases stayed unmatched. The CDR3 consists of 14 residues. The CDR3 here is CATGGTGEVDEQYF. CDR3 DNA: TGTGCCACCGGTGGGACAGGGGAGGTGGACGAGCAGTACTTC.

The J gene is TRBJ2-3, the V gene TRBV6-4, with D uncertain. This CDR3 is built from 13 residues. Looked up from germline, CDR1 is MRHNA and CDR2 is SNTAGT. V shed 3 bases and J shed 0 bases, with 4 bases lying between them. CDR3 protein: CASSEGSTDTQYF. The DNA for the CDR3 is TGTGCCAGCAGTGAGGGCAGCACAGATACGCAGTATTTT.

The chain links TRBV7-2 to TRBJ2-1; D gene unclear. Germline assignment: CDR1 SGHTA and CDR2 FQGNSA. This CDR3 has 15 amino acids. V was shortened by 2 bases and J by 1 base, with 9 bases between the two germline ends. The CDR3 protein is CASSLNSLSYNEQFF. The CDR3 DNA sequence: TGTGCCAGCAGCTTAAATTCACTTTCCTACAATGAGCAGTTCTTC.

The gene calls are TRBV4-3 and TRBJ2-7, with 7 bases identical to TRBD2. Germline V CDR1 and CDR2: LGHNA, YSLEER. Trimming removed 3 bases from V and 2 bases from J; junction bases left unmatched: 7. CDR3 length equals 15 residues. The CDR3 region is CASSHVSGPAYEQYV. For the CDR3, the DNA is TGCGCCAGCAGCCACGTTAGCGGGCCAGCCTACGAGCAGTACGTC.

The rearrangement joins TRBV11-2 to TRBJ1-4; D gene uncertain. With 3 bases removed from V and 10 bases from J, the gap between germline ends came to 9 bases. The germline gives CDR1 SGHAT, CDR2 FQNNGV. CDR3 length: 12 amino acids. In DNA, the CDR3 is TGTGCCAGCAGCTTGAACTATGGAAAACTGTTTTTT. Translation gives CASSLNYGKLFF. The variable domain in full, with the rest retrieved from reference TRBV11-2 and TRBJ1-4, is EAGVAQSPRYKIIEKRQSVAFWCNPISGHATLYWYQQILGQGPKLLIQFQNNGVVDDSQLPKDRFSAERLKGVDSTLKIQPAKLEDSAVYLCASSLNYGKLFFGSGTQLSVL.

The count of this clone is one. This chain connects TRBV6-2 or TRBV6-3 to TRBJ2-7, with 8 positions matching TRBD1. V was clipped by 0 bases and J by 0 bases; unmatched bases: 7. This CDR3 region has 17 residues. CDR1 is MNHEY and CDR2 is SVGEGT in the germline V gene. The CDR3 is CASSYSDGQGGSYEQYV. The CDR3 DNA is TGTGCCAGCAGTTACTCGGATGGACAGGGAGGCTCCTACGAGCAGTACGTC.

J is TRBJ2-2 and V is TRBV4-3, with D uncertain. The CDR3 is 15 residues long. The germline CDR1 and CDR2 sequences are LGHNA and YSLEER. Trimming pared 0 bases from V and 6 bases from J, leaving 11 bases between. CDR3: CASSQDRLVPGELFF. CDR3 bases: TGCGCCAGCAGCCAAGATAGGCTAGTCCCCGGGGAGCTGTTTTTT.

This chain joins TRBV23-1 and TRBJ2-7, with D possibly being TRBD1 (5 bases). TRBV23-1 is assigned to the ORF class and has an uncertain function. This CDR3 is built from 13 residues. V was cut by 2 bases and J by 8 bases, with 13 bases left in between. The CDR3 nucleotides read TGCGCCAGCAGTCAACCCCCTCCAGGGAAGCAGTACGTC. As protein: CASSQPPPGKQYV.

V is TRBV3-1 (or the pseudogene TRBV3-2) and J is TRBJ2-3; 9 bases align to TRBD2. Germline values: CDR1 LGHDT, CDR2 YNNKEL (reference sequence). This CDR3 region has 16 residues. Losses at the gene ends were 2 bases for V and 0 bases for J; bases not matched to a gene: 3. The CDR3 region has the DNA TGTGCCAGCAGCCAATTAGCGGGAGTCAGCACAGATACGCAGTATTTT. Translation: CASSQLAGVSTDTQYF.

The genes are TRBV6-5 and TRBJ2-1; TRBD1 matches at 7 bases. The V gene end was trimmed by 5 bases and the J gene end by 3 bases; junction bases not matched to a gene: 7. This CDR3 contains 15 residues. CDR1 and CDR2 from the germline V gene are MNHEY and SVGAGI. The CDR3, as DNA: TGTGCCAGCAGTCCCCTAGGGGGCGTCTACAATGAGCAGTTCTTC. This gives the protein CASSPLGGVYNEQFF.

The chain employs TRBV5-1 and TRBJ2-1, with a tentative D call TRBD2 (6 bases). Per germline, CDR1 SGHRS and CDR2 YFSETQ. V was cut by 5 bases and J by 6 bases, with 18 bases left in between. CDR3 size: 15 residues. CDR3 bases: TGCGCCAGCAGTCCGGGACCCACCGGGGGCAATGAGCAGTTCTTC. Amino acids: CASSPGPTGGNEQFF.

This clone appeared once. The chain employs TRBV3-1 (or the pseudogene TRBV3-2) and TRBJ2-3; the D is unclear. In germline, CDR1 is LGHDT, CDR2 YNNKEL (reference sequence). Trimming removed 6 bases from V and 3 bases from J, with 4 bases in between. The CDR3 covers 11 residues. The CDR3 region is CASRRTDTQYF. The CDR3 nucleotides are TGTGCCAGCAGGCGGACAGATACGCAGTATTTT.

The rearrangement links TRBV5-8 to TRBJ2-3; TRBD2 might be the D (6 bases). The CDR3 has 17 amino acids. V lost 4 bases, J lost 3 bases, and 21 bases lay in between. The germline V gene has CDR1 SGHTS and CDR2 YDEGEE. CDR3 DNA: TGTGCCAGCAGCCGGGGGTTGACGGAACGAGGGACAGATACGCAGTATTTT. Translating it yields CASSRGLTERGTDTQYF. The full variable domain, in which reference TRBV5-8 and TRBJ2-3 provide the parts outside the CDR3, is EAGVTQSPTHLIKTRGQQATLRCSPISGHTSVYWYQQALGLGLQFLLWYDEGEERNRGNFPPRFSGRQFPNYSSELNVNALELEDSALYLCASSRGLTERGTDTQYFGPGTRLTVL.

This clone was counted a few times. The chain is built from TRBV3-1 (or the pseudogene TRBV3-2) and TRBJ2-7, with 12 bases matching TRBD2. The CDR3 sequence is 14 residues long. J gave up 4 bases and V 5 bases, and 3 bases lay outside the gene matches. Looked up from germline, CDR1 is LGHDT and CDR2 is YNNKEL (reference sequence). CDR3 nucleotide sequence: TGTGCCAGCAGCTATGGACTAGCGGGATACGAGCAGTACGTC. Translation gives CASSYGLAGYEQYV.

The chain has TRBV28 and TRBJ1-1; 7 positions agree with TRBD1. The CDR3 sequence is 15 residues long. CDR1 and CDR2 (germline): MDHEN, SYDVKM. Trimming at V came to 3 bases and at J to 0 bases, leaving 4 bases not matched to a gene. The CDR3 protein is CASSLTTGMNTEAFF. The CDR3 DNA follows: TGTGCCAGCAGTTTGACGACAGGGATGAACACTGAAGCTTTCTTT. Variable domain in full (rest from reference TRBV28 and TRBJ1-1): DVKVTQSSRYLVKRTGEKVFLECVQDMDHENMFWYRQDPGLGLRLIYFSYDVKMKEKGDIPEGYSVSREKKERFSLILESASTNQTSMYLCASSLTTGMNTEAFFGQGTRLTVV.

V gene TRBV18 combines with J gene TRBJ1-5; D possibly corresponds to TRBD1 (5 bases). Germline V CDR1 and CDR2: KGHSH, LQKENI. The CDR3 spans 16 residues. Trimming removed 3 bases at V and 3 bases at J, with 15 bases between. In nucleotides, the CDR3 is TGTGCCAGCTCACCTGGCAGGGTGGGCAACAATCAGCCCCAGCATTTT. It is translated as CASSPGRVGNNQPQHF.

The gene calls are TRBV4-1 and TRBJ2-5, with D perhaps matching TRBD2 (5 bases). The CDR3 loop spans 16 amino acids. V lost 3 bases and J 1 base, leaving 15 bases between the germline ends. Germline lookup yields CDR1 MGHRA and CDR2 YSYEKL. Here the CDR3 reads CASSQDGLGSQETQYF. The CDR3 bases are TGCGCCAGCAGCCAGGATGGACTGGGAAGCCAAGAGACCCAGTACTTC.

The chain recombines TRBV4-3 with TRBJ1-1; D remains ambiguous. Per germline, CDR1 LGHNA and CDR2 YSLEER. V was trimmed by 0 bases and J by 11 bases, leaving 13 bases between them. CDR3 length equals 13 residues. CDR3 region: CASSQDRYSMAFF. The CDR3, as DNA: TGCGCCAGCAGCCAAGATCGATACTCCATGGCTTTCTTT.